The TCR beta chain described here comes from a study of T cells in Graves' hyperthyroidism and ophthalmopathy. Unmatched junction bases numbered 13, after V lost 2 bases and J lost 3 bases. The CDR3 contains 17 residues. Per germline, CDR1 SEHNR and CDR2 FQNEAQ (reference sequence). It was RNA transcripts that yielded the amplified TCR beta CDR3 regions. HTBI primers were employed in a first-round RT-PCR of the TCR CDR3. TCRdb passed the multiplex PCR reads through MiXCR, listing each CDR3 protein once. The sample carries 550,000 to 850,000 distinct CDR3 sequences, under 20% recorded once. There are a few counts of this clonotype.

V gene TRBV7-9 combines with J gene TRBJ2-7; 7 bases fit TRBD1. Sequencing was performed on blood. The clonotype originates from a woman aged 50 to 60 with Graves' hyperthyroidism that later progressed to Graves' ophthalmopathy. In nucleotides, the CDR3 is TGTGCCAGCAGCTTATCTCATACAGGGGCTTTAAACTACGAGCAGTACTTC. Amino acid sequence: CASSLSHTGALNYEQYF.